Below, 9 T cell receptor beta chains from the same sample are listed, as sequenced in a study of CD8 T cells in Susac syndrome. Reverse transcription of about 0.5 to 1 ug RNA was carried out with random hexamers. Each CDR3 protein gets one entry after TCRdb re-called the immunoSEQ multiplex PCR reads with MiXCR. The sample has around 200,000 distinct CDR3 sequences; roughly 94% are singletons. The sequenced sample was CD4+ T cells from PBMCs. These receptors were collected from a human donor in good health.

The chain employs TRBV5-4 and TRBJ2-7; D perhaps matches TRBD2 (6 bases). The CDR3 runs to 15 residues. Trimming removed 4 bases from V and 0 bases from J, with 14 bases in between. The V gene's germline CDR1 is SGHNT and CDR2 YYREEE (reference sequence). CDR3: CASSRRGFGSYEQYF. The DNA of the CDR3 is TGTGCCAGCAGCCGGCGGGGTTTCGGCTCCTACGAGCAGTACTTC. The full variable domain, its missing parts supplied by reference TRBV5-4 and TRBJ2-7, is ETGVTQSPTHLIKTRGQQVTLRCSSQSGHNTVSWYQQALGQGPQFIFQYYREEENGRGNFPPRFSGLQFPNYSSELNVNALELDDSALYLCASSRRGFGSYEQYFGPGTRLTVT.

V is TRBV20-1 and J is TRBJ1-5; the D is unclear. CDR1 DFQATT and CDR2 SNEGSKA come from the germline V gene (reference sequence). V lost 5 bases to trimming and J lost 3 bases, with 14 bases between them. The CDR3 extends over 14 amino acids. In nucleotides, the CDR3 is TGCAGTGCTCTATCCGGGAGCACCAATCAGCCCCAGCATTTT. The encoded protein is CSALSGSTNQPQHF.

The J gene is TRBJ1-1, the V gene TRBV7-9; a possible D gene is TRBD1 (6 bases). The V gene lost 0 bases and the J gene lost 4 bases, with 15 bases spanning the gap. The length of the CDR3 is 16 residues. Germline V gene sequence: CDR1 SEHNR, CDR2 FQNEAQ (reference sequence). The CDR3 DNA reads TGTGCCAGCAGCTTAGCAGGGGGATACCAGGTCACTGAAGCTTTCTTT. Its protein is CASSLAGGYQVTEAFF.

The chain carries TRBV30 and TRBJ1-1, with 9 bases lining up with TRBD1. The CDR3 runs to 15 residues. After removal of 2 bases from V and 1 base from J, the junction contained 5 bases not matched to a gene. Germline CDR1 GTSNPN, CDR2 SVGIG (reference sequence). CDR3 nucleotides: TGTGCCTGGAGTAAGGGACAGGGTTGGAACACTGAAGCTTTCTTT. Amino acids: CAWSKGQGWNTEAFF.

The genes are TRBV3-1 and TRBJ2-1, with D hard to call. This CDR3 region has 16 residues. V was pared by 4 bases and J by 0 bases, with 13 bases between. Germline V gives CDR1 LGHDT, CDR2 YNNKEL (reference sequence). CDR3: CASSPPVRISYNEQFF. As DNA, the CDR3 is TGTGCCAGCAGCCCCCCCGTCCGTATCTCCTACAATGAGCAGTTCTTC.

The genes are TRBV29-1 and TRBJ2-7; TRBD1 agrees at 7 bases. The CDR3 has 12 residues. V was pared by 4 bases and J by 3 bases, with 3 bases of the junction left unmatched. Per germline, CDR1 SQVTM and CDR2 ANQGSEA. The CDR3 here is CSVGDRNYEQYF. In nucleotides, the CDR3 is TGCAGCGTTGGGGACAGAAACTACGAGCAGTACTTC.

CDR3 nucleotide sequence: TGTGCCAGCAGCCGGGCAAATGCTTTCTTT. Encoded protein: CASSRANAFF. The gene calls are TRBV12-3 or TRBV12-4 and TRBJ1-1; D call uncertain. V lost 6 bases, J lost 11 bases, and 10 bases lay in between. The length of the CDR3 is 10 residues.

The chain joins TRBV4-3 to TRBJ2-3, with D uncertain. V gave up 0 bases and J gave up 3 bases, with 7 bases separating them. The CDR3 runs to 14 residues. Germline values: CDR1 LGHNA, CDR2 YSLEER. CDR3 region: CASSQDQRTDTQYF. In DNA form, the CDR3 reads TGCGCCAGCAGCCAAGATCAAAGAACAGATACGCAGTATTTT.

The V gene is TRBV7-9, the J gene TRBJ2-7; D uncertain. Trimming stripped 5 bases from V and 2 bases from J, with 13 bases between. The CDR3 is 14 amino acids. Per the germline V gene, CDR1 is SEHNR and CDR2 is FQNEAQ (reference sequence). The CDR3 DNA reads TGTGCCAGCAGCACGGGCGCCAGCCCCTACGAGCAGTACGTC. Amino acid sequence: CASSTGASPYEQYV.